This TCR beta chain emerged from a study of T cell responses to AZD1222 COVID-19 vaccine. Second doses at about 4 or about 12 weeks were pooled. Sequencing used immunoSEQ multiplex PCR; TCRdb keeps in-frame clones, though not all of them. The sample has tens of thousands of clones; approximately 92% are singletons. The germline CDR1 and CDR2 sequences are SGHVS and FQNEAQ. Trimming cost V 5 bases and J 5 bases; bases outside gene matches: 5. This CDR3 has 14 residues. To note about this clone: Its antigen is still unknown.

Regarding the study as a whole: It was only after the peak T cell response that any repertoires were sampled. The study found vaccine-associated CD4 TCRs spanning spike, dominant at 160-218 and 743-854. Donors, mostly white British, included more females; clonal diversity was possibly underestimated.

This TCR came from an adult who received the AZD1222 COVID-19 vaccine. This specimen was peripheral blood, taken 28 days after the second AZD1222 dose. This sequence joins TRBV7-8 and TRBJ1-5; 8 nucleotides match TRBD1. CDR3 bases: TGTGCCAGCAGCAAGGACAGGGCCTATCAGCCCCAGCATTTT. This sequence encodes CASSKDRAYQPQHF.